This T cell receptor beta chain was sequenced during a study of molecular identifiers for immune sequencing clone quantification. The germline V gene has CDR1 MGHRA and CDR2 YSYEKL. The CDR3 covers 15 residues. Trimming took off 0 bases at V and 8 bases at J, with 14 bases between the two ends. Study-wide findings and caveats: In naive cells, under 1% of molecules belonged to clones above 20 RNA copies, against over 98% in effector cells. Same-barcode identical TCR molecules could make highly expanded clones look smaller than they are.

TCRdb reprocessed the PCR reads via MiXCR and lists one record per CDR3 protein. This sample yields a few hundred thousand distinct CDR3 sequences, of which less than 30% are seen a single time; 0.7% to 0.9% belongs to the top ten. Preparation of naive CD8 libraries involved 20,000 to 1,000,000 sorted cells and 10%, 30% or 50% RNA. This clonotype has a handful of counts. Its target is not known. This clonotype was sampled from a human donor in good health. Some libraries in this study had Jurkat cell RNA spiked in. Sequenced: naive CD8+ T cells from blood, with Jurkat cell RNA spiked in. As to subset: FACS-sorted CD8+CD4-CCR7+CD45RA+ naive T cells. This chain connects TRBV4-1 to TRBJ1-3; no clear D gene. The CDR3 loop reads CASSQDEVGRDTIYF. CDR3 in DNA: TGCGCCAGCAGCCAAGATGAAGTAGGGAGGGACACCATATATTTT.